This TCR beta chain originates from a study of blood T cell repertoires in COVID-19. Whole-study context: COVID-19 samples, acute and convalescent, were from the United States, Italy and Spain. T cells, B-cell-depleted T cells, or PBMCs provided the cDNA or gDNA that served as material.

Methods used by the authors: Estimates of nucleated cell counts were drawn from the amplification of reference gene primers. Method: immunoSEQ multiplex PCR; TCRdb's copy keeps in-frame clones and lacks some. V, J and clone size derive from that table, while D and trimming were established from the DNA sequence. The table includes about 170,000 clones, around nine tenths detected once. Unmatched junction bases numbered 12, after V lost 5 bases and J lost 9 bases. The CDR3 consists of 15 residues. CDR1 is MNHNS and CDR2 is SASEGT in the germline V gene. The sample was peripheral blood. The chain couples TRBV6-1 to TRBJ2-1; 8 nucleotides match TRBD2. The sequence was obtained from a man aged 50-60 years with acute or convalescent COVID-19. The CDR3 DNA sequence: TGTGCCAGCAGTTCTAGACTAGCGCAGTTCGGTGAGCAGTTCTTC. Translating it yields CASSSRLAQFGEQFF.